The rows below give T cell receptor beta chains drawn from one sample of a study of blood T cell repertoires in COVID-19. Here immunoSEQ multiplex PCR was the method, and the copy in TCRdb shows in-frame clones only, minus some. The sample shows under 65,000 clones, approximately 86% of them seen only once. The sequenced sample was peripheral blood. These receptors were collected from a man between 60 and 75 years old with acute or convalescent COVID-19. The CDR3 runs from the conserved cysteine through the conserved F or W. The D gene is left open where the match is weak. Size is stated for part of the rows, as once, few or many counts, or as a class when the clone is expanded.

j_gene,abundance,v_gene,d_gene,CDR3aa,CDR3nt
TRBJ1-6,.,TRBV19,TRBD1,CASSTFYPRDRVRGSPLHF,TGTGCCAGTAGTACTTTTTACCCGAGGGACAGGGTACGCGGATCACCCCTCCACTTT
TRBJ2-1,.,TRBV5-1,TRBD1,CASSLSDRGNEQFF,TGCGCCAGCAGCTTGTCTGACAGGGGCAATGAGCAGTTCTTC
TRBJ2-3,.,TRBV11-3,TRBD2,CASSLGRGGHTDTQYF,TGTGCCAGCAGCTTAGGACGGGGGGGCCACACAGATACGCAGTATTTT
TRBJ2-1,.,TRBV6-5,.,CASSFRDISYNEQFF,TGTGCCAGCAGTTTCCGGGATATCTCCTACAATGAGCAGTTCTTC
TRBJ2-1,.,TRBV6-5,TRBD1,CASRPSTGGYNEQFF,TGTGCCAGCAGACCGTCGACAGGGGGCTACAATGAGCAGTTCTTC
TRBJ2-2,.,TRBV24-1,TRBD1,CATSEGRQGWTGELFF,TGTGCCACCAGTGAGGGTAGACAGGGCTGGACCGGGGAGCTGTTTTTT
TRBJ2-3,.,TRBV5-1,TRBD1,CASSLGGQGSTDTQYF,TGCGCCAGCAGCTTGGGGGGACAGGGTAGCACAGATACGCAGTATTTT
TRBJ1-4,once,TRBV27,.,CASSLKGVHEKLFF,TGTGCCAGCAGTTTAAAGGGGGTCCATGAAAAACTGTTTTTT
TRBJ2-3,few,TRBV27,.,CASSFTVSDTQYF,TGTGCCAGCAGTTTTACAGTTTCAGATACGCAGTATTTT
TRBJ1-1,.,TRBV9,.,CASSERFKTEHPNTEAFF,TGTGCCAGCAGCGAGAGGTTCAAGACTGAACATCCGAACACTGAAGCTTTCTTT
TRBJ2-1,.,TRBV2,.,CASRKDQGNEQFF,TGTGCCAGCAGGAAAGACCAGGGTAATGAGCAGTTCTTC
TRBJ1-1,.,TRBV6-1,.,CASSESRDEAFF,TGTGCCAGCAGTGAATCGAGGGATGAAGCTTTCTTT
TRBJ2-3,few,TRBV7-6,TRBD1,CASSLFRQGADTQYF,TGTGCCAGCAGCTTATTTCGGCAGGGGGCGGATACGCAGTATTTT
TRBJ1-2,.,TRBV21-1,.,CASSKQGANYGYTF,TGTGCCAGCAGCAAACAGGGGGCTAACTATGGCTACACCTTC
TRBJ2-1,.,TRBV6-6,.,CASSYARAPYNEQFF,TGTGCCAGCAGTTACGCCAGGGCTCCCTACAATGAGCAGTTCTTC
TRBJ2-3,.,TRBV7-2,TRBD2,CASCFLAGGRDTQYF,TGTGCCAGTTGTTTTTTGGCGGGGGGCCGTGATACGCAGTATTTT